The text below deals with one T cell receptor (beta chain). Its antigen is currently unknown. Per the germline V gene, CDR1 is LGHNA and CDR2 is YNFKEQ. The CDR3 totals 15 residues. After removal of 0 bases from V and 5 bases from J, the junction contained 3 bases not matched to a gene. This sample was included in a study of T cell responses to AZD1222 COVID-19 vaccine. General observations from the study: Sampled repertoires all dated from after the peak T cell response. Donors were mostly white British, more females; clonal diversity possibly underestimated. Targeting of unmutated variant regions was reportedly seen in nearly half of spike-specific TCRs. Two AZD1222 administrations were followed by greater Spike-specific TCR breadth and depth.

Using immunoSEQ multiplex PCR, the repertoire was profiled, and TCRdb retains in-frame clones only, with some absent. Of about 120,000 clones in the sample, approximately 83% were seen once. This chain links TRBV4-2 with TRBJ2-2; 7 positions match TRBD1. The sequence was obtained from an adult in good health. The sample here was peripheral blood, taken on day 0 of AZD1222 vaccination. The CDR3 DNA is TGTGCCAGCAGCCAAGATAGGGGGCAAACCGGGGAGCTGTTTTTT. Translated: CASSQDRGQTGELFF.